This note documents a single T cell receptor (beta chain) sequence. The sample originates from a study of blood T cell repertoires in COVID-19. Overall study: COVID-19 samples, acute and convalescent, were from the United States, Italy and Spain. PBMCs, B-cell-depleted T cells, or T cells provided the cDNA or gDNA that made up the material.

Authors' analysis steps: Estimation of nucleated cell counts relied on the amplification of reference gene primers. Only in-frame clones appear in the TCRdb table, and some are missing; sequencing was by immunoSEQ multiplex PCR. That table gives V, J and clone size, and the DNA gave D and trimming. Of fewer than 70,000 clones in the sample, 75% to 90% are singletons; the top ten hold 8% to 10%. This TCR derives from a man over 45 with active COVID-19. The source material was peripheral blood.

CDR3 sequence: CASSYQGQVVAGELFF. For the CDR3, the DNA is TGCGCCAGCAGCTACCAAGGACAGGTTGTGGCCGGGGAGCTGTTTTTT. The rearrangement joins TRBV5-1 to TRBJ2-2; TRBD1 matches 7 bases. The CDR3 totals 16 residues. The J segment lost 6 bases and the V segment lost 3 bases, leaving 11 bases of the junction unmatched. Germline V gives CDR1 SGHRS, CDR2 YFSETQ.